This TCR beta chain is drawn from a study of naive and memory T cell subsets. Both TRBC1 and TRBC2 were covered by a beta constant-region primer of two equimolar oligonucleotides. Four rounds of PCR amplified the ligated cDNA using nested alpha and beta constant-region primers plus SP2. TCRdb ran MiXCR on the UMI-ligation and nested PCR reads and lists one entry per CDR3 protein. The sample includes 150,000 or so distinct CDR3 sequences, 22% of them seen just once. General study findings and limits: Gini index rose across naive, CM, EM and EMRA in CD4 and CD8. A few larger clonotypes appeared in naive repertoires, especially CD8, possibly memory cells re-expressing CD45RA.

V lost 9 bases to trimming and J lost 0 bases; unmatched junction nucleotides: 2. Germline-derived CDR1 and CDR2 are SNHLY and FYNNEI. CDR3 length: 12 residues. This clonotype came up a few times. Its matching antigen is unknown. The chain couples TRBV2 to TRBJ2-7, with TRBD2 identical over 7 bases. The receptor was isolated from a human donor in good health. Material: naive CD4+ T cells from blood. In DNA form, the CDR3 reads TGTGCCAGTGGGACTACCTCCTACGAGCAGTACTTC. This codes for CASGTTSYEQYF.